This T cell receptor beta chain was captured by sequencing in a study of cytomegalovirus exposure and HLA in healthy donors (dated by TCRdb to about 2017). Regarding the complete study: An earlier analysis of a few hundred of the donors reported approximately 280 Gb of sequence data and approximately 120 million unique TCR beta sequences obtained from about 170 million T cells. Across approximately 420 genotyped donors of the cohort, an average of about 200,000 unique TCR beta nucleotide sequences per donor were sequenced, and roughly 17% of those sequences were non-productive. An early release covering around 630 HLA-typed donors comprised about 310 gigabases of sequencing data and some 79 million unique TCR sequences. In the later analysis, no new phenotypic data were used to find candidate immune exposures; instead, reliance was placed on TCR beta sequences and their occurrence across donors. The study combined high-throughput TCR immunosequencing, statistical association of individual TCRs with disease status, and machine learning to predict cytomegalovirus infection status. Typing coverage varied by locus: roughly 629-630 donors for A, B, C, DRB1 and DQB1; approximately 520 for DQA1; about 570 for DPA1; roughly 470 for DPB1. In a later genetic analysis, genome-wide SNP genotypes for about 55% of the roughly 700 donors were used, and that subset was treated as a discovery cohort. In a later analysis, previously published TCR beta repertoires from more than 500 donors were re-analyzed and high-resolution HLA genotyping was added so that TCR occurrence patterns could be studied. Of the 398 genotyped donors, about 84% fell in the genetic ancestry cluster associated with self-reported Caucasian donors. Roughly five DR-DQ haplotypes were treated as single units for association and clustering because of strong linkage in the cohort. A separate validation cohort of roughly 120 different subjects was used in addition to the roughly 720-subject first cohort. In an earlier analysis of 500 to 650 of the donors, high-throughput TCR beta sequencing was used to judge whether each TCR beta V gene segment behaved as functional or pseudogenic. All discovery cohort repertoires had been generated using a single sequencing platform. The study aimed to test whether signatures of past pathogen exposure could be identified by cataloging public T cell receptors. Both class I and class II loci were covered by HLA typing, at four-digit resolution. Donor age, sex, ethnicity and CMV serostatus were collected together with the repertoire data. The study profiled the T cell repertoires of under 700 subjects by immunosequencing and related them to cytomegalovirus serostatus.

In total, roughly 670 healthy bone marrow donors made up the cohort. At the time of sampling, every cohort member was nominally healthy, though immune exposures that went unrecorded were likely present. The donor tested CMV seronegative, placing the donor among the roughly 350 seronegative members of the cohort. Each donor provided a peripheral blood sample, and peripheral blood mononuclear cells were used for TCR beta sequencing. The Qiagen DNeasy Blood Extraction Kit was used to extract genomic DNA from the blood cell samples. Taken from cysteine to valine, the CDR3 has 12 residues. Only CDR3 DNA remains: 36 bases, in frame from the first base. Trimmed from V: 2 bases; trimmed from J: 5 bases; junction bases lacking a gene match: 0. The germline V gene encodes CDR1 SGDLS and CDR2 YYNGEE. Details on this clone: There is no known antigen for this receptor. No much larger clone is present one base from it, and per-base qualities are unavailable.

Library preparation employed the immunoSEQ multiplex PCR assay. A mixture of 60 forward primers for TCR Vbeta segments and 13 reverse primers for TCR Jbeta segments was used in the multiplex PCR. A multiplex PCR assay on genomic DNA amplified the CDR3 region of rearranged TCR beta genes. Amplified TCR beta libraries were sequenced as 87-base-pair reads on the Illumina HiSeq System. The study's processing was this. A later analysis tallied tens of millions of unique TCR beta chains across the 700 or so repertoires, and 10 million to 11 million of those chains were shared by two or more donors. Raw reads were error-corrected and collapsed into unique sequences by a nearest-neighbor algorithm in which closely related sequences were merged to remove PCR and sequencing errors. V, D and J gene segments were assigned by aligning CDR3 sequences to IMGT reference sequences. For a sequence to be retained, at least a six-nucleotide match to both a V gene segment and a J gene segment was required. Rearrangements were called productive when the CDR3 lacked stop codons and stayed in frame with V and J; all others were non-productive. Following IMGT convention, CDR3 was defined as the stretch from the second conserved V-encoded cysteine to the conserved J-encoded phenylalanine. In an earlier analysis of 550 to 650 of the donors, sequences lacking an unambiguous match to a single V gene segment were excluded. In an earlier analysis of some 590 of the donors, a V segment was called functional when productive rearrangements were above 56.7%, and segregating when the standard deviation between donors exceeded 5%. To diagnose cytomegalovirus status from the catalog of TCR beta chain sequences, a statistical classification framework was built. In a later analysis, TCR nucleotide sequences were compared against IMGT/GENE-DB human TR gene sequences so that V and J genes could be assigned. In a later analysis, CDR3 sequences and most-parsimonious VDJ recombination scenarios were assigned using the TCRdist pipeline. In a later analysis, each TCR beta chain was defined by its CDR3 amino acid sequence together with its V-gene family, and reads lacking a unique V-gene family were excluded. A later analysis removed 592 highly shared, low-generation-probability nucleotide sequences to deal with suspected cross-contamination and a sequencing artifact. In a later analysis, a clonal expansion index for each public chain was calculated from normalized within-repertoire ranks of inferred template counts. A later analysis computed generation probabilities with a VDJ recombination model fitted to out-of-frame rearrangements, and checked the results against IGoR. In a later analysis, TCR-TCR, TCR-HLA and TCR-CMV co-occurrence was scored with hypergeometric tests, and a repertoire-size bias correction was applied to TCR pairs. In a later analysis, false discovery rates were estimated by permuting HLA or CMV assignments 20 times. In a later analysis, co-occurring TCRs were grouped with DBSCAN, and TCRdist sequence similarity was added when clustering was performed within HLA-allele-positive subsets. Repertoires with fewer than 30,000 or more than 120,000 public chains, plus five repertoires with anomalous nucleotide sharing, were excluded from co-occurrence clustering. TCRdb stores this immuneACCESS table with in-frame sequences only. Part of the clones is absent; in the studies checked, under half of the shortfall reflects unresolved V genes, and no reason is known for the rest. V, J and clone size reflect that table, while D and trimming were determined from the DNA. The sample data list roughly 88,000 clones, and 69% of these were observed just once. The ten biggest clones cover around 2.5% of the sample.

The research as a whole found: The authors suggested that the approach could potentially be generalized to other disease states and immunological phenotypes. Compared with the 666-donor mean, donors in an Asian-associated ancestry cluster had fewer N-insertions in productive TCRs, according to a later genetic analysis. A later genetic analysis associated a missense DCLRE1C variant with V-gene and J-gene trimming of TCR beta chains, and an independent cohort replicated the association. In a later analysis, some 18,000 TCR beta sequences were associated with specific HLA alleles at a false discovery rate of 0.05. According to a later analysis, most CMV-associated TCR beta chains appeared to be HLA-restricted, and the HLA associations seemed to be driven largely by CMV exposure. Some 15 rarely observed V segments, including chromosome 9 orphons, were excluded from the earlier analysis of about 500 of the donors because counts were too low. A total of 150 to 200 TCR beta chains were listed by the study as associated with cytomegalovirus. For the cohort, immune exposure information was limited to CMV serostatus. HLA typing was unavailable for some donors at each locus, so association tests used only the typed subset. Most TCR sequences were observed very rarely across donors, whereas some public TCRs were present in many individuals. A further reported finding was that TCR beta sequences accurately predicted the HLA-A and HLA-B alleles for most subjects in the first cohort. Roughly uniform sequencing depth across donors was assumed in presence/absence analyses, although this assumption may not hold. Cytomegalovirus status was reported to be diagnosed by the classifier with high specificity and sensitivity in both the original and validation cohorts. A later analysis found that TCR association rates varied across HLA loci, with DRB1 alleles showing the most associated TCRs and HLA-C alleles the fewest. In a later analysis, HLA-associated TCR beta chains were found to be more clonally expanded and to have lower generation probabilities than equally common non-associated chains. The 87-base-pair reads could not distinguish some IMGT-functional V segments, including TRBV6-2 and TRBV6-3, so those segments were excluded. When HLA alleles, especially DR and DQ, strongly co-occurred, attributing TCR associations to individual alleles was difficult. Correlated functional status among segregating V segments might reflect linkage disequilibrium, but an unknown experimental factor could not be ruled out. In vitro tests confirmed that a few of the cytomegalovirus-associated TCR beta chains recognize cytomegalovirus antigens. This cohort had only TCR beta chains sequenced, and the lack of alpha or paired-chain data limited which features could be detected. Several of the top co-occurrence clusters appeared to be linked to parvovirus B19, influenza, CMV and Epstein-Barr virus, according to a later analysis. Broadly in line with IMGT annotations, most TCR beta V segments showed up in productive rearrangements about 90% or about 30% of the time in an earlier analysis of a few hundred of the donors. A cluster of highly shared sequence variants was judged likely to be a technical artifact of the sequencing pipeline.

The sequenced sample consisted of PBMCs. This TCR was sampled from a man aged 50-59 years in good health and CMV-seronegative. The V and J segments used are TRBV9 and TRBJ2-7, with 8 central nucleotides matching TRBD2. The DNA is as follows: TGTGCCAGCAGCGTGACTAGCGACGAGCAGTACGTC. It translates as CASSVTSDEQYV.